Listed here are 12 T cell receptor beta chains from one sample, sequenced in a study of control samples from healthy donors and cancer patients. The assay was immunoSEQ multiplex PCR, and TCRdb's table has in-frame clones only and misses some. The data contain about 130,000 clones, around 94% of them singletons. Sequenced: PBMCs. The receptors derive from a man between 60 and 75 years old with colorectal cancer.

This chain joins TRBV7-8 and TRBJ1-6; 7 bases line up with TRBD1. V lost 1 base, J lost 10 bases, and 7 bases stayed unmatched. Germline CDR1 is SGHVS and CDR2 is FQNEAQ. The CDR3 contains 15 residues. CDR3: CASSLGAGRGSPLHF. As DNA, the CDR3 is TGTGCCAGCAGCTTAGGGGCTGGCAGGGGGTCACCCCTCCACTTT.

The CDR3 DNA follows: TGTGCCAGCAGCTTACCCTTAGGGGGGGCGGAGACCCAGTACTTC. The encoded protein is CASSLPLGGAETQYF. The chain has TRBV7-2 and TRBJ2-5; D is perhaps TRBD2 (7 bases). The length of the CDR3 is 15 residues. Trimming left V 2 bases short and J 5 bases short, with 15 bases between. CDR1 is SGHTA, CDR2 FQGNSA, per germline.

The gene calls are TRBV19 and TRBJ2-3; perhaps TRBD1 as D (5 bases). From germline, CDR1 is LNHDA and CDR2 SQIVND (reference sequence). The V end was cut by 3 bases, the J end by 4 bases, with 11 bases between. This CDR3 has 14 amino acids. CDR3 region: CASSIGQGPDTQYF. The CDR3 bases are TGTGCCAGTAGTATCGGCCAGGGTCCAGATACGCAGTATTTT.

The chain is built from TRBV10-2 and TRBJ1-3, with TRBD1 matching over 8 bases. The CDR3 is 15 residues long. CDR1 and CDR2 (germline): WSHSY, SAAADI. The ends lost 4 bases at V and 2 bases at J; junction bases unmatched: 4. CDR3 loop: CASSGGQVPGNTIYF. The CDR3 nucleotides are TGCGCCAGCAGTGGGGGACAGGTACCTGGAAACACCATATATTTT.

The chain uses TRBV29-1 and TRBJ1-1, with D possibly matching TRBD1 (5 bases). The CDR3 sequence is 12 residues long. Trimming took 3 bases from V and 1 from J, leaving 6 bases between them. Germline loops: CDR1 SQVTM, CDR2 ANQGSEA. The DNA of the CDR3 is TGCAGCGTTGACAGGGAGAACACTGAAGCTTTCTTT. Translated, it gives CSVDRENTEAFF.

This chain uses TRBV18 with TRBJ2-5; D gene unclear. The V end was cut by 2 bases, the J end by 0 bases, with 4 bases between. The CDR3 runs to 13 residues. Germline V gene data show CDR1 as KGHSH and CDR2 as LQKENI. The CDR3, as DNA: TGTGCCAGCTCACCAAGCAACCAAGAGACCCAGTACTTC. Amino acid sequence: CASSPSNQETQYF.

In its sample, this clone was seen once. The chain uses TRBV20-1 and TRBJ2-5; TRBD1 might be the D (5 bases). Looked up from germline, CDR1 is DFQATT and CDR2 is SNEGSKA (reference sequence). There are 12 residues in the CDR3. Trimming took off 3 bases at V and 3 bases at J, with 8 bases between the two ends. The CDR3 spells CSASGAEETQYF. CDR3 bases: TGCAGTGCTAGTGGGGCTGAAGAGACCCAGTACTTC.

The chain recombines TRBV5-6 with TRBJ1-1; D is unresolved. From germline, CDR1 is SGHDT and CDR2 YYEEEE. The CDR3 has 17 amino acids. The germline V and J ends were trimmed by 1 base and 7 bases, with 23 bases remaining between them. The CDR3 here is CASSLSPGSPGHGEAFF. CDR3 bases: TGTGCCAGCAGCTTGAGTCCGGGAAGCCCCGGGCACGGTGAAGCTTTCTTT. Combining the CDR3 with reference TRBV5-6 and TRBJ1-1 gives the whole variable domain DAGVTQSPTHLIKTRGQQVTLRCSPKSGHDTVSWYQQALGQGPQFIFQYYEEEERQRGNFPDRFSGHQFPNYSSELNVNALLLGDSALYLCASSLSPGSPGHGEAFFGQGTRLTVV.

CDR3 amino acids: CASSFLGRSGSPLHF. The CDR3 coding sequence is TGTGCCAGCAGTTTCCTTGGACGGTCAGGTTCACCCCTCCACTTT. The rearrangement joins TRBV27 to TRBJ1-6; the D is unclear. Germline V gene lookup returns CDR1 MNHEY and CDR2 SMNVEV (reference sequence). The CDR3 loop spans 15 amino acids. V lost 3 bases to trimming and J lost 9 bases, with 15 bases between them.

The rearrangement links TRBV7-9 to TRBJ1-1, with D hard to call. Trimming stripped 1 base from V and 3 bases from J, with 9 bases between. CDR1 is SEHNR, CDR2 FQNEAQ, per germline (reference sequence). There are 14 residues in the CDR3. CDR3: CASSLEGVHTEAFF. For the CDR3, the DNA is TGTGCCAGCAGCTTAGAGGGAGTTCACACTGAAGCTTTCTTT.

The chain has TRBV24-1 and TRBJ2-1; D may be TRBD1 (5 bases). The CDR3 sequence is 15 residues long. V lost 3 bases, J lost 6 bases, and 14 bases lay in between. Germline loops: CDR1 KGHDR, CDR2 SFDVKD. For the CDR3, the DNA is TGTGCCACCAGTGATATTCTGGCAGGGTTCAATGAGCAGTTCTTC. Protein sequence: CATSDILAGFNEQFF.

This CDR3 is CASSESPDYTEAFF. The CDR3 DNA sequence: TGTGCCAGCAGTGAATCCCCAGATTACACTGAAGCTTTCTTT. This chain joins TRBV25-1 and TRBJ1-1; D is undetermined. The CDR3 consists of 14 residues. V was trimmed by 1 base and J by 3 bases, leaving 9 bases between them. The V gene's germline CDR1 is MGHDK and CDR2 SYGVNS.